This T cell receptor beta chain was captured in a study of spatial heterogeneity in lung cancer. Background on the study: The average count in raw reads for each unique TCR and UMI combination exceeded eight appearances.

Indicated time point: blood at routine non-recurrence follow-up after resection. The input material, whole RNA from tumor, nontumor lung or frozen PBMC, was sequenced unsorted. Study-wide results and limits: TCRs found ubiquitously expanded in tumor appeared in blood more at resection than at follow-up.

The table lists this clonotype with many counts. The antigen is undetermined. The V gene lost 3 bases and the J gene lost 7 bases, with 12 bases spanning the gap. This CDR3 contains 13 residues. The germline CDR1 and CDR2 sequences are SGHTA and FQGNSA. Every TCR cDNA molecule carried a tag that served as a unique molecular identifier. MiXCR, applied by TCRdb to the 5' RACE reads, yields one record per CDR3 protein. The sample yields about 120,000 distinct CDR3 sequences, roughly an eighth seen once. The chain carries TRBV7-2 and TRBJ2-5; D not certain. The sequences come from PBMCs, collected at follow-up. The receptor was derived from a male donor with early-stage non-small cell lung cancer. CDR3 protein: CASSLERLRTQYF. The CDR3 nucleotides are TGTGCCAGCAGCTTGGAGCGCCTACGGACCCAGTACTTC.